Here is one TCR beta chain with its context. The V segment lost 6 bases and the J segment 0 bases; nucleotides outside the gene matches: 13. This CDR3 region has 18 residues. Germline CDR1 is MNHNS and CDR2 is SASEGT. TCRdb reprocessed the 5' RACE reads via MiXCR and lists one record per CDR3 protein. The table lists 50,000 to 55,000 distinct CDR3 sequences, roughly 15% of them singletons. This entry is derived from a study of T cells of healthy individuals. This receptor was identified in a human donor in good health. The gene calls are TRBV6-1 and TRBJ2-3, with 9 bases aligning to TRBD2. CDR3 DNA sequence: TGTGCCAGCAGCCTCGCCCCACTAGCGGGCGGGAGCACAGATACGCAGTATTTT. Its translation is CASSLAPLAGGSTDTQYF.